The clone carrying this TCR beta chain showed up many times. Its target is not known. This sample stems from a study of HIV-infected patients and healthy controls. Findings and limits, study-wide: Healthy controls carried many MAIT alpha-chain CDR3s, while HIV+ repertoires had few.

V was pared by 2 bases and J by 4 bases, with 10 bases between. CDR3 length: 14 residues. Germline V gives CDR1 MDHEN, CDR2 SYDVKM. cDNA was made from about 500 ng RNA using alpha and beta constant primers. Each of the alpha and beta chains got its own library through chain-specific third strand synthesis with indices. Each cDNA molecule was barcoded, and a single primer pair amplified each chain. Each CDR3 protein is one row after TCRdb ran MiXCR on the 5' RACE reads. Of 15,000 to 20,000 distinct CDR3 sequences listed, around 5.5% are singletons. No cell fractionation was done, so the repertoire covers all unsorted peripheral blood T cells.

The clonotype was recovered from an adult in good health. The sample comprised blood. The chain combines TRBV28 with TRBJ2-3; the D is unclear. CDR3 in amino acids: CASSLKGYPDTQYF. The CDR3 nucleotides are TGTGCCAGCAGTTTAAAGGGTTATCCAGATACGCAGTATTTT.